The rows below give T cell receptor beta chains drawn from one sample of a study of cytomegalovirus exposure and HLA in healthy donors. Sequencing was performed with immunoSEQ multiplex PCR; in TCRdb, only in-frame clones are kept and a portion is missing. The sample lists 150,000 to 200,000 clones, 65% to 90% occurring once. What was sequenced was PBMCs. The receptors were sampled from a woman between 50 and 59 years old in good health and CMV-seronegative. The CDR3 runs from the conserved cysteine through the conserved F or W. The D gene is left open where the match is weak. Only some rows state a clone size, as once, few, many or a class for expanded clones.

clone_size	v_call	j_call	d_call	cdr3_aa	cdr3_nt
NA	TRBV18	TRBJ2-4	TRBD2	CASSPMDSGRGLKNIQYF	TGTGCCAGCTCACCAATGGATAGCGGGAGGGGTCTTAAAAACATTCAGTACTTC
NA	TRBV5-6	TRBJ1-4	NA	CASSPTGVFNEKLFF	TGTGCCAGCAGCCCCACCGGGGTTTTTAATGAAAAACTGTTTTTT
NA	TRBV27	TRBJ2-7	TRBD1	CASSWRGQGASYEQYF	TGTGCCAGCAGTTGGCGGGGACAGGGGGCTTCCTACGAGCAGTACTTC
NA	TRBV5-6	TRBJ2-1	TRBD2	CASSLAGLAGGNNEQFF	TGTGCCAGCAGCTTGGCGGGACTAGCGGGAGGAAACAATGAGCAGTTCTTC
NA	TRBV27	TRBJ2-1	NA	CASSPLEVRNEQFF	TGTGCCAGCAGCCCCTTAGAGGTCCGCAATGAGCAGTTCTTC
NA	TRBV28	TRBJ1-5	TRBD1	CASSVRDRGVRNQPQHF	TGTGCCAGCAGCGTCCGGGACAGGGGGGTGCGCAATCAGCCCCAGCATTTT
NA	TRBV15	TRBJ1-2	NA	CATSRDRGASNYGYTF	TGTGCCACCAGCAGAGATCGCGGCGCTTCTAACTATGGCTACACCTTC
NA	TRBV5-1	TRBJ1-1	NA	CASSGGGMGAFF	TGCGCCAGCAGCGGGGGAGGGATGGGCGCTTTCTTT
NA	TRBV5-5	TRBJ1-2	NA	CASSLKWDNWGNGYTF	TGTGCCAGCAGCTTGAAGTGGGACAACTGGGGAAATGGCTACACCTTC
NA	TRBV7-2	TRBJ2-3	TRBD2	CASSLRTSGFSTDTQYF	TGTGCCAGCAGCCTCAGGACTAGCGGGTTTAGCACAGATACGCAGTATTTT
NA	TRBV21-1	TRBJ2-7	NA	CASSKGYSGRIIYEQYF	TGTGCCAGCAGCAAAGGGTATAGCGGGAGAATAATCTACGAGCAGTACTTC
once	TRBV2	TRBJ2-1	TRBD2	CASSYLAGGLNEQFF	TGTGCCAGCAGTTACCTAGCGGGAGGACTCAATGAGCAGTTCTTC
few	TRBV29-1	TRBJ2-1	TRBD2	CSVAGLAGNEQFF	TGCAGCGTTGCGGGACTAGCGGGCAATGAGCAGTTCTTC
NA	TRBV27	TRBJ1-5	TRBD1	CASSLMGQLNQPQHF	TGTGCCAGCAGTTTAATGGGACAGCTCAATCAGCCCCAGCATTTT
once	TRBV5-5	TRBJ2-1	TRBD2	CASSRTSGSYNEQFF	TGTGCCAGCAGCCGGACTAGCGGGTCCTACAATGAGCAGTTCTTC
NA	TRBV7-9	TRBJ2-5	NA	CASSVATGTQETQYF	TGTGCCAGCAGCGTAGCGACCGGGACACAAGAGACCCAGTACTTC
once	TRBV11-3	TRBJ2-1	NA	CASSLYGSSYNEQFF	TGTGCCAGCAGCTTATACGGGAGCTCCTACAATGAGCAGTTCTTC
NA	TRBV2	TRBJ2-5	TRBD1	CASSLTGGPQETQYF	TGTGCCAGCAGTTTAACAGGGGGCCCACAAGAGACCCAGTACTTC
few	TRBV7-8	TRBJ2-3	NA	CASSPWRPGHSSSTDTQYF	TGTGCCAGCAGCCCATGGCGGCCGGGACACAGCTCCTCCACAGATACGCAGTATTTT
NA	TRBV30	TRBJ1-1	NA	CAWSMTGARNTEAFF	TGTGCCTGGAGTATGACAGGTGCTAGGAACACTGAAGCTTTCTTT
once	TRBV6-6	TRBJ1-3	NA	CASSSGQYSGNTIYF	TGTGCCAGCAGTTCTGGACAGTACTCTGGAAACACCATATATTTT
NA	TRBV28	TRBJ1-1	TRBD1	CASSLTGGAKTEAFF	TGTGCCAGCAGTCTGACAGGGGGCGCTAAGACTGAAGCTTTCTTT
NA	TRBV30	TRBJ2-2	NA	CAWNRRGGTGELFF	TGTGCCTGGAATCGAAGGGGGGGCACCGGGGAGCTGTTTTTT
once	TRBV6-5	TRBJ2-1	TRBD2	CASSLLAGPLDGQFF	TGTGCCAGCAGCCTACTAGCGGGGCCCCTTGATGGGCAGTTCTTC
NA	TRBV10-2	TRBJ2-1	TRBD2	CATRLAGADEQFF	TGCGCCACCCGACTAGCGGGTGCGGATGAGCAGTTCTTC
NA	TRBV7-3	TRBJ2-7	TRBD2	CASSLEPSGMGEQYF	TGTGCCAGCAGCTTAGAGCCTAGCGGGATGGGGGAGCAGTACTTC
NA	TRBV6-5	TRBJ1-2	NA	CASSYGGTGYGYTF	TGTGCCAGCAGTTACGGCGGGACGGGGTACGGCTACACCTTC
NA	TRBV2	TRBJ1-5	NA	CASTAWGGNQPQHF	TGTGCCAGCACCGCATGGGGGGGCAATCAGCCCCAGCATTTT
NA	TRBV5-5	TRBJ2-6	TRBD1	CASSSTGQGKAGANVLTF	TGTGCCAGCAGCTCCACGGGACAGGGGAAGGCTGGGGCCAACGTCCTGACTTTC
NA	TRBV9	TRBJ1-1	TRBD1	CASSVEQGKRHTEAFF	TGTGCCAGCAGCGTAGAACAGGGGAAAAGGCACACTGAAGCTTTCTTT
NA	TRBV18	TRBJ2-1	TRBD2	CASSPQKASGNEQFF	TGTGCCAGCTCACCGCAGAAGGCTAGCGGGAATGAGCAGTTCTTC
once	TRBV19	TRBJ1-5	TRBD1	CASSSGRGPSNQPQHF	TGTGCCAGTAGTAGTGGCAGGGGGCCAAGCAATCAGCCCCAGCATTTT
few	TRBV30	TRBJ1-6	NA	CAWMQNRVLYNSPLHF	TGTGCCTGGATGCAAAACAGGGTTCTCTATAATTCACCCCTCCACTTT
NA	TRBV27	TRBJ2-5	NA	CASSMTQKEAQYF	TGTGCCAGCAGCATGACTCAAAAAGAGGCCCAGTACTTC
NA	TRBV10-3	TRBJ2-3	NA	CAISDPLGGRDFGKPDTQYF	TGTGCCATCAGTGACCCATTGGGAGGACGGGACTTCGGAAAACCAGATACGCAGTATTTT
NA	TRBV6-5	TRBJ2-4	TRBD1	CASSYSSGTGNIQYF	TGTGCCAGCAGTTACTCTTCCGGGACAGGCAACATTCAGTACTTC
once	TRBV6-1	TRBJ2-3	NA	CASRLSSTDTQYF	TGTGCCAGCAGACTTTCTAGCACAGATACGCAGTATTTT
NA	TRBV29-1	TRBJ2-2	TRBD2	CSALAELVNTGELFF	TGCAGCGCCCTAGCGGAGCTAGTTAACACCGGGGAGCTGTTTTTT
NA	TRBV6-1	TRBJ2-1	TRBD2	CASSAPKRGKYNEQFF	TGTGCCAGCAGTGCACCTAAGCGGGGGAAGTACAATGAGCAGTTCTTC
NA	TRBV6-5	TRBJ1-1	NA	CASSTGRYRTEAFF	TGTGCCAGCAGTACAGGGCGCTACAGGACTGAAGCTTTCTTT
few	TRBV7-2	TRBJ2-1	TRBD2	CASSFGGSGNNEQFF	TGTGCCAGCAGCTTCGGGGGGAGCGGGAACAATGAGCAGTTCTTC
NA	TRBV9	TRBJ2-7	TRBD1	CASSTGQGPYEQYF	TGTGCCAGCAGCACTGGACAGGGTCCCTACGAGCAGTACTTC
NA	TRBV11-2	TRBJ2-1	TRBD2	CASSKRTSGRTANEQFF	TGTGCCAGCAGCAAACGGACTAGCGGCCGTACTGCCAATGAGCAGTTCTTC
NA	TRBV7-2	TRBJ2-1	NA	CASSTPSSRDEQFF	TGTGCCAGCAGCACCCCTAGCAGTAGGGATGAGCAGTTCTTC
NA	TRBV19	TRBJ2-7	NA	CASSRSGAYEQYF	TGTGCCAGTAGCAGATCAGGGGCCTACGAGCAGTACTTC
NA	TRBV18	TRBJ1-5	NA	CASSLQEYQPQHF	TGTGCCAGCTCGTTACAGGAATATCAGCCCCAGCATTTT
once	TRBV5-5	TRBJ2-7	NA	CASSPLVGAGSSYEQYF	TGTGCCAGCAGCCCCTTAGTAGGGGCCGGGAGCTCCTACGAGCAGTACTTC
NA	TRBV7-2	TRBJ1-2	NA	CASSLGAVYGYTF	TGTGCCAGCAGCTTAGGGGCTGTCTATGGCTACACCTTC
few	TRBV6-6	TRBJ2-5	NA	CASSYSTVEGPETQYF	TGTGCCAGCAGTTACTCGACCGTGGAGGGGCCAGAGACCCAGTACTTC
NA	TRBV11-2	TRBJ2-7	TRBD2	CASRLAGPYEQYF	TGTGCCAGCAGGCTAGCGGGGCCCTACGAGCAGTACTTC
NA	TRBV12-2	TRBJ1-3	NA	CASRLERPGTGDRRHGNTIYF	TGTGCAAGTCGCTTAGAAAGGCCAGGGACAGGGGATCGGAGGCATGGAAACACCATATATTTT
NA	TRBV7-6	TRBJ2-1	NA	CASSLGAASYNEQFF	TGTGCCAGCAGCTTAGGAGCGGCCTCCTACAATGAGCAGTTCTTC